Below are 25 T cell receptor beta chains sequenced from a single sample in a study of T-cell reconstitution after alpha-beta-depleted transplantation in children. Researchers prepared the TCRbeta library using unique molecular identifiers, the study reports. TCRdb reprocessed the PCR reads with MiXCR, giving one entry per CDR3 protein. Among a few hundred thousand distinct CDR3 sequences, around 20% were seen once, and the ten largest hold 9.5% to 13%. Sequencing used PBMCs, mostly from graft donor cells, obtained 180 days after TCRalphabeta/CD19-depleted stem cell transplant. The receptor set was obtained from a male patient between 10 and 17 years old who had a stem cell transplant for acute lymphoblastic leukemia, so the T cells may come from the graft donor.

The CDR3 DNA follows: TGTGCCACCAGTGATTTAGGACTAGTCGGAGGTAGCGGGAGATTTCCCCCCTACGAGCAGTACTTC. As protein: CATSDLGLVGGSGRFPPYEQYF. The V and J genes are TRBV24-1 and TRBJ2-7, with 9 bases that match TRBD2. V lost 1 base to trimming and J lost 2 bases; unmatched junction nucleotides: 23. Germline CDR1 KGHDR, CDR2 SFDVKD. The CDR3 has 22 residues.

The chain employs TRBV7-9 and TRBJ2-3; perhaps TRBD2 as D (6 bases). This CDR3 is built from 17 residues. Trimming left V 1 base short and J 2 bases short, with 16 bases between. The V gene's germline CDR1 is SEHNR and CDR2 FQNEAQ (reference sequence). CDR3 nucleotides: TGTGCCAGCAGCTTAGGGAGCGGGCCCCCAGTCACAGATACGCAGTATTTT. Protein product: CASSLGSGPPVTDTQYF. Full variable domain (remainder filled in from reference TRBV7-9 and TRBJ2-3): DTGVSQNPRHKITKRGQNVTFRCDPISEHNRLYWYRQTLGQGPEFLTYFQNEAQLEKSRLLSDRFSAERPKGSFSTLEIQRTEQGDSAMYLCASSLGSGPPVTDTQYFGPGTRLTVL.

This chain uses TRBV12-3 or TRBV12-4 with TRBJ2-1; no clear D. Deletions cut 3 bases from V and 10 bases from J, with 7 bases between. The CDR3 totals 11 residues. CDR3 sequence: CASSFSKEQFF. The CDR3 bases are TGTGCCAGCAGTTTCAGCAAAGAGCAGTTCTTC.

The rearrangement joins TRBV4-2 to TRBJ1-6; TRBD1 matches at 7 bases. This CDR3 has 17 residues. CDR1 and CDR2 from the germline V gene are LGHNA and YNFKEQ. J lost 0 bases, V lost 4 bases, and 6 bases had no gene match. The CDR3 loop reads CASSPGQPSSYNSPLHF. CDR3 DNA: TGTGCCAGCAGCCCGGGACAGCCGAGCTCCTATAATTCACCCCTCCACTTT.

The rearrangement joins TRBV18 to TRBJ1-2; 9 bases are shared with TRBD1. In germline, CDR1 is KGHSH, CDR2 LQKENI. The trim removed 3 bases at V and 5 bases at J, leaving 4 bases unmatched. The CDR3 runs 14 residues. The CDR3 DNA reads TGTGCCAGCTCACCGAACAGGGGGCCGTATGGCTACACCTTC. Translated, it gives CASSPNRGPYGYTF. The full variable domain, rest sourced from reference TRBV18 and TRBJ1-2, is NAGVMQNPRHLVRRRGQEARLRCSPMKGHSHVYWYRQLPEEGLKFMVYLQKENIIDESGMPKERFSAEFPKEGPSILRIQQVVRGDSAAYFCASSPNRGPYGYTFGSGTRLTVV.

The chain couples TRBV4-1 to TRBJ1-1; 10 bases agree with TRBD1. This CDR3 has 16 amino acids. V dropped 4 bases and J dropped 0; count of bases not matched to a gene: 5. Germline CDR1 and CDR2: MGHRA and YSYEKL. The CDR3 is CASSPRDRGMNTEAFF. DNA for the CDR3: TGCGCCAGCAGCCCCCGGGACAGGGGAATGAACACTGAAGCTTTCTTT.

This chain connects TRBV27 to TRBJ1-2; D call uncertain. The germline CDR1 and CDR2 sequences are MNHEY and SMNVEV (reference sequence). The CDR3 covers 13 residues. Trimming removed 3 bases from V and 6 bases from J, with 11 bases in between. The chain's CDR3 is CASSFDSGNGYTF. In DNA form, the CDR3 reads TGTGCCAGCAGTTTCGATAGTGGGAATGGCTACACCTTC.

This clonotype was recorded many times. CDR3 nucleotides: TGCAGCGCAGTGACAGCCTACAATGAGCAGTTCTTC. Protein: CSAVTAYNEQFF. V gene TRBV29-1 combines with J gene TRBJ2-1, with D possibly being TRBD1 (5 bases). Per germline, CDR1 SQVTM and CDR2 ANQGSEA. The CDR3 runs 12 residues. Deletions cut 7 bases from V and 2 bases from J, with 9 bases between.

The chain couples TRBV29-1 to TRBJ2-5; 11 bases match TRBD2. This CDR3 is built from 14 residues. V was pared by 2 bases and J by 4 bases, with 3 bases of the junction left unmatched. In germline, CDR1 is SQVTM, CDR2 ANQGSEA. In DNA form, the CDR3 reads TGCAGCGTTGAAATTAGCGGGAGGGCAGAGACCCAGTACTTC. It specifies CSVEISGRAETQYF. The complete variable domain, with remaining parts taken from reference TRBV29-1 and TRBJ2-5, reads SAVISQKPSRDICQRGTSLTIQCQVDSQVTMMFWYRQQPGQSLTLIATANQGSEATYESGFVIDKFPISRPNLTFSTLTVSNMSPEDSSIYLCSVEISGRAETQYFGPGTRLLVL.

This clonotype has more than one count but fewer than ten. The rearrangement joins TRBV12-3 or TRBV12-4 to TRBJ1-6; D may be TRBD1 (5 bases). This CDR3 comprises 15 residues. The germline V and J ends were trimmed by 6 bases and 3 bases, with 12 bases remaining between them. CDR3 DNA sequence: TGTGCCAGCAGCCAACGTGACAGCTATAATTCACCCCTCCACTTT. Translating it yields CASSQRDSYNSPLHF.

With regard to this clonotype: Germline and junction disagree at one end, which may indicate a read error. The chain links TRBV7-9 to TRBJ2-2; D is perhaps TRBD1 (5 bases). The germline V gene has CDR1 SEHNR and CDR2 FQNEAQ (reference sequence). This CDR3 has 15 residues. The CDR3 loop is CASSLAGVNAGELFF. As DNA, the CDR3 is TGTGCCAGCAGCTTAGCAGGGGTGAACGCCGGGGAGCTGTTTTTT.

This clonotype was detected a few times. V usage is TRBV5-6 and J usage is TRBJ2-2; 12 bases map to TRBD2. The CDR3 has 18 residues. The germline V gene encodes CDR1 SGHDT and CDR2 YYEEEE. V lost 2 bases to trimming and J lost 5 bases; unmatched junction nucleotides: 10. CDR3 protein: CASSLPSTSGRNTGELFF. CDR3 nucleotides: TGTGCCAGCAGCTTACCCTCAACTAGCGGGAGGAATACCGGGGAGCTGTTTTTT.

Only a few counts were recorded for this clonotype. The chain recombines TRBV15 with TRBJ1-1; D remains ambiguous. The V gene lost 1 base and the J gene lost 2 bases, with 8 bases spanning the gap. The germline CDR1 and CDR2 sequences are LNHNV and YYDKDF (reference sequence). This CDR3 region has 14 residues. The DNA for the CDR3 is TGTGCCACCAGCAGAGGGCACCTTAACACTGAAGCTTTCTTT. Translation: CATSRGHLNTEAFF.

The rearrangement joins TRBV7-9 to TRBJ2-7; TRBD2 agrees at 7 bases. The germline gives CDR1 SEHNR, CDR2 FQNEAQ (reference sequence). This CDR3 spans 15 amino acids. V was clipped by 5 bases and J by 4 bases; unmatched bases: 11. CDR3 loop: CASSPAPPSGYEQYF. CDR3 bases: TGTGCCAGCAGCCCCGCTCCCCCTAGCGGTTACGAGCAGTACTTC.

This chain connects TRBV11-2 to TRBJ2-2; weak D call: TRBD1 (5 bases). The germline CDR1 and CDR2 sequences are SGHAT and FQNNGV. The CDR3 covers 16 residues. Trimming shortened V by 5 bases and J by 0 bases, and 13 bases separated the two germline ends. The CDR3 sequence is CASSHVYRTNTGELFF. Written as DNA, the CDR3 is TGTGCCAGCAGCCACGTGTACAGGACGAACACCGGGGAGCTGTTTTTT.

Only a few counts were recorded for this clonotype. The chain carries TRBV9 and TRBJ2-1; D may be TRBD2 (5 bases). Germline V gene data show CDR1 as SGDLS and CDR2 as YYNGEE. The CDR3 consists of 13 residues. Trimming removed 0 bases at V and 16 bases at J, with 17 bases between. This CDR3 is CASSVDITGMNFF. CDR3 in DNA: TGTGCCAGCAGCGTAGACATAACGGGGATGAACTTCTTC.

A word on this clonotype: At one boundary the junction diverges from the germline segment, which might be a read error. The chain joins TRBV20-1 to TRBJ1-1; no reliable D call. The CDR3 extends over 15 amino acids. Germline V gene lookup returns CDR1 DFQATT and CDR2 SNEGSKA (reference sequence). Written as DNA, the CDR3 is TGCGGTGCTAGAGGTCCGCAAAAATTTAGGACTGAAGCTTTCTTT. It is translated as CGARGPQKFRTEAFF.

This chain connects TRBV2 to TRBJ2-7; D possibly uses TRBD1 or TRBD2 (6 bases each). Trimming pared 2 bases from V and 2 bases from J, leaving 19 bases between. The germline gives CDR1 SNHLY, CDR2 FYNNEI. This CDR3 is built from 17 residues. CDR3 sequence reads: CASSERRWRDKAYEQYF. Here the CDR3 DNA reads TGTGCCAGCAGTGAAAGACGTTGGCGGGACAAGGCCTACGAGCAGTACTTC.

This CDR3 is CASSWGILVEQFF. CDR3 bases: TGCGCCAGCAGTTGGGGGATACTGGTCGAGCAGTTCTTC. V gene TRBV5-1 combines with J gene TRBJ2-1, with D perhaps assigned TRBD1 or TRBD2 (5 bases each). The CDR3 has 13 amino acids. In germline, CDR1 is SGHRS, CDR2 YFSETQ. V dropped 5 bases and J dropped 10 bases, with 16 bases sitting between them.

The chain has TRBV25-1 and TRBJ1-1; D is perhaps TRBD1 (6 bases). V shed 2 bases and J shed 5 bases, with 9 bases lying between them. Germline assignment: CDR1 MGHDK and CDR2 SYGVNS. This CDR3 has 13 amino acids. This CDR3 is CASSETQGTEAFF. CDR3 in DNA: TGTGCCAGCAGTGAAACCCAGGGGACTGAAGCTTTCTTT. The variable domain in full, with the rest retrieved from reference TRBV25-1 and TRBJ1-1, is EADIYQTPRYLVIGTGKKITLECSQTMGHDKMYWYQQDPGMELHLIHYSYGVNSTEKGDLSSESTVSRIRTEHFPLTLESARPSHTSQYLCASSETQGTEAFFGQGTRLTVV.

In its sample, this clonotype was seen a few times. This rearrangement joins TRBV19 to TRBJ2-1; D is unresolved. The germline V gene encodes CDR1 LNHDA and CDR2 SQIVND (reference sequence). Trimming removed 1 base from V and 15 bases from J, with 1 base in between. This CDR3 region has 8 residues. The CDR3 DNA reads TGTGCCAGTAGTATAGGGTTCTTC. Its protein is CASSIGFF.

The rearrangement joins TRBV3-1 to TRBJ2-1; D might be TRBD2 (6 bases). The V end was cut by 1 base, the J end by 15 bases, with 13 bases between. The CDR3 runs 12 residues. CDR1 LGHDT and CDR2 YNNKEL come from the germline V gene (reference sequence). This CDR3 is CASSQGRVQRFF. CDR3 bases: TGTGCCAGCAGCCAAGGGAGGGTTCAGCGGTTCTTC.

This chain joins TRBV5-1 and TRBJ2-7; 7 bases agree with TRBD1. The germline V gene encodes CDR1 SGHRS and CDR2 YFSETQ. The CDR3 is made up of 14 amino acids. The trim removed 0 bases at V and 3 bases at J, leaving 3 bases unmatched. CDR3 amino acids: CASSLAGTDYEQYF. The CDR3, as DNA: TGCGCCAGCAGCTTGGCTGGGACAGACTACGAGCAGTACTTC.

The genes are TRBV12-5 and TRBJ2-7; 9 positions match TRBD2. This CDR3 comprises 17 residues. Germline loops: CDR1 LGHNT, CDR2 FRNRAP. V shed 4 bases and J 3 bases; nucleotides not matched to a gene: 13. The CDR3 here is CASGSPLGREGLYEQYF. The CDR3 nucleotides are TGTGCTAGTGGTTCCCCCTTGGGGCGGGAGGGCCTCTACGAGCAGTACTTC.

This clonotype occurred a few times. J is TRBJ2-7 and V is TRBV12-3 or TRBV12-4; possible D gene TRBD1, 5 bases. The CDR3 extends over 13 amino acids. Trimming took off 7 bases at V and 0 bases at J, with 10 bases between the two ends. The CDR3 is CASTQDTSYEQYF. As DNA, the CDR3 is TGTGCCAGCACCCAGGACACCTCCTACGAGCAGTACTTC.